Listed here are 19 T cell receptor beta chains from one sample, sequenced in a study of T cells in Graves' hyperthyroidism and ophthalmopathy. The investigators amplified TCR beta CDR3 regions from RNA transcripts. Carried out on the TCR CDR3, a first-round RT-PCR used the HTBI primer set. TCRdb analysed the multiplex PCR reads with MiXCR anew, one entry per CDR3 protein. The data hold roughly 300,000 distinct CDR3 sequences, with around 13% observed a single time. The sample comprised blood. The receptors shown here come from a woman in her twenties or thirties with Graves' hyperthyroidism.

Only a few counts were recorded for this clonotype. One end of the junction is discordant with germline, which a read error may explain. V usage is TRBV29-1 and J usage is TRBJ1-2, with TRBD1 as a possible D gene (5 bases). The germline gives CDR1 SQVTM, CDR2 ANQGSEA. The CDR3 runs to 16 residues. This CDR3 reads CSVEGTVKEWGYGYTF. The CDR3 DNA reads as TGCAGCGTGGAAGGGACGGTGAAGGAATGGGGCTATGGCTACACCTTC.

V gene TRBV27 combines with J gene TRBJ2-2; weak D call: TRBD2 (5 bases). The CDR3 is 14 amino acids. Germline V gene sequence: CDR1 MNHEY, CDR2 SMNVEV (reference sequence). Between the trimmed V and J ends, which lost 9 bases and 0 bases, there was a span of 11 bases. The CDR3 DNA reads as TGTGCCAGTAAAGAGGGTTCGAACACCGGGGAGCTGTTTTTT. It codes for CASKEGSNTGELFF.

The table lists this clonotype with many counts. The gene calls are TRBV11-2 and TRBJ2-5; TRBD2 aligns across 9 bases. The CDR3 is 12 residues long. The junction had 1 base not matched to a gene; V was cut back by 7 bases and J by 4 bases. CDR1 SGHAT and CDR2 FQNNGV come from the germline V gene. CDR3 coding DNA: TGTGCCAGCAAAGCGGGAGGAGAGACCCAGTACTTC. Its protein is CASKAGGETQYF.

This clonotype has ten or more counts. The DNA of the CDR3 is TGCAGTGCTACCCTAGTGGGGGTTAACACCGGGGAGCTGTTTTTT. Translating it yields CSATLVGVNTGELFF. The J gene is TRBJ2-2, the V gene TRBV20-1; the D gene could be TRBD1 or TRBD2 (5 bases each). V gave up 4 bases and J gave up 2 bases, with 14 bases separating them. Germline assignment: CDR1 DFQATT and CDR2 SNEGSKA (reference sequence). The CDR3 extends over 15 amino acids.

Ten or more counts support this clonotype. The chain is built from TRBV2 and TRBJ2-5, with 7 bases that match TRBD1. From germline, CDR1 is SNHLY and CDR2 FYNNEI. V gave up 6 bases and J gave up 0 bases; unmatched junction bases: 7. This CDR3 comprises 15 residues. The CDR3 nucleotides read TGTGCCAGCAGAGCAGGGACAGCGTACCAAGAGACCCAGTACTTC. Residues: CASRAGTAYQETQYF. Full variable domain (outside the CDR3, taken from reference TRBV2 and TRBJ2-5): EPEVTQTPSHQVTQMGQEVILRCVPISNHLYFYWYRQILGQKVEFLVSFYNNEISEKSEIFDDQFSVERPDGSNFTLKIRSTKLEDSAMYFCASRAGTAYQETQYFGPGTRLLVL.

This clonotype has just a few counts. The chain carries TRBV27 and TRBJ2-7; 9 bases align to TRBD2. The germline V gene has CDR1 MNHEY and CDR2 SMNVEV (reference sequence). V trimming: 7 bases; J trimming: 7 bases; junction bases outside the gene matches: 14. The CDR3 runs to 15 residues. In nucleotides, the CDR3 is TGTGCCAGCATGGGGTTTGCGGGAGGGCAGGATGAGCAGTACTTC. It yields the protein CASMGFAGGQDEQYF.

The chain has TRBV4-1 and TRBJ2-5, with a weak D call TRBD1 (5 bases). CDR1 MGHRA and CDR2 YSYEKL come from the germline V gene. Trimming left V 0 bases short and J 5 bases short, with 7 bases between. The CDR3 is made up of 13 amino acids. The CDR3 nucleotides read TGCGCCAGCAGCCAAGATGGGGCGGAGACCCAGTACTTC. It is translated as CASSQDGAETQYF.

This chain joins TRBV3-1 and TRBJ2-7; D may be TRBD2 (6 bases). V was shortened by 0 bases and J by 3 bases, with 15 bases between the two germline ends. The CDR3 has 16 residues. The germline gives CDR1 LGHDT, CDR2 YNNKEL (reference sequence). CDR3 sequence reads: CASSQDVDFGGYEQYF. CDR3 nucleotides: TGTGCCAGCAGCCAAGATGTCGACTTCGGGGGCTACGAGCAGTACTTC.

In its sample, this clonotype was seen a few times. CDR3 coding DNA: TGTGCCAGCACCGGGGGGAGTAGGGACACTGAAGCTTTCTTT. Its protein product is CASTGGSRDTEAFF. J is TRBJ1-1 and V is TRBV5-6; tentatively, D is TRBD1 (5 bases). V shed 6 bases and J shed 3 bases, with 15 bases lying between them. The CDR3 runs to 14 residues. CDR1 is SGHDT, CDR2 YYEEEE, per germline.

This clonotype has only a few counts. This rearrangement joins TRBV5-5 to TRBJ1-5, with D possibly TRBD1 on 5 matching bases. In germline, CDR1 is SGHKS, CDR2 YYEKEE (reference sequence). The CDR3 totals 13 residues. V gave up 5 bases and J gave up 5 bases, with 11 bases separating them. The CDR3, as DNA: TGTGCCAGCAGTCCCTTAGGGGATCAGCCCCAGCATTTT. Amino acid sequence: CASSPLGDQPQHF.

The V and J genes are TRBV7-2 and TRBJ1-6; D gene unclear. Trimming took off 3 bases at V and 0 bases at J, with 3 bases between the two ends. The CDR3 covers 14 residues. The V gene's germline CDR1 is SGHTA and CDR2 FQGNSA. For the CDR3, the DNA is TGTGCCAGCAGCTTCCGCTCCTATAATTCACCCCTCCACTTT. This sequence encodes CASSFRSYNSPLHF.

This chain uses TRBV20-1 with TRBJ2-7; TRBD1 matches at 7 bases. CDR3 length: 14 residues. The germline V gene encodes CDR1 DFQATT and CDR2 SNEGSKA (reference sequence). J lost 0 bases, V lost 3 bases, and 5 bases had no gene match. The CDR3 spells CSARVRGSSYEQYF. Written as DNA, the CDR3 is TGCAGTGCTAGGGTCAGGGGGAGCTCCTACGAGCAGTACTTC.

The chain has TRBV25-1 and TRBJ2-1; 7 nucleotides line up with TRBD2. Germline assignment: CDR1 MGHDK and CDR2 SYGVNS. This CDR3 has 11 amino acids. The CDR3 coding sequence is TGTGCAGACGGGCGGCGGGAGAAGCAGTTCTTC. It yields the protein CADGRREKQFF.

This clonotype turned up a few times. The chain couples TRBV9 to TRBJ2-3; TRBD2 matches 8 bases. Trimming cost V 2 bases and J 6 bases; bases outside gene matches: 8. Per the germline V gene, CDR1 is SGDLS and CDR2 is YYNGEE. The CDR3 loop spans 15 amino acids. The CDR3 nucleotides read TGTGCCAGCAGCGTTTCGGGAGGGGAGGGCGATACGCAGTATTTT. This sequence encodes CASSVSGGEGDTQYF.

About this clonotype: Mismatch with germline at one junction end may stem from a read error. This rearrangement joins TRBV29-1 to TRBJ2-7; 7 nucleotides line up with TRBD1. The V gene's germline CDR1 is SQVTM and CDR2 ANQGSEA. This CDR3 region has 13 residues. This chain's CDR3 is CSAEEGARDEQYF. As DNA, the CDR3 is TGCAGCGCTGAAGAGGGGGCTAGGGACGAGCAGTACTTC.

The chain joins TRBV5-4 to TRBJ2-2, with D perhaps matching TRBD1 or TRBD2 (5 bases each). Germline V lookup: CDR1 SGHNT, CDR2 YYREEE (reference sequence). The V end lost 3 bases, the J end lost 1 base, and 16 bases lay between the germline ends. CDR3 size: 17 residues. The chain's CDR3 is CASSSERGRLNTGELFF. In DNA, the CDR3 is TGTGCCAGCAGCTCCGAAAGGGGACGGTTGAACACCGGGGAGCTGTTTTTT.

This clonotype was seen ten or more times. The rearrangement joins TRBV10-3 to TRBJ2-7, with TRBD2 matching 7 bases. The V segment lost 0 bases and the J segment 1 base; nucleotides outside the gene matches: 9. CDR3 length equals 17 residues. CDR1 and CDR2 from the germline V gene are ENHRY and SYGVKD. This CDR3 is CAISESWVLGGSYEQYF. Here the CDR3 DNA reads TGTGCCATCAGTGAGTCATGGGTTCTGGGAGGGTCCTACGAGCAGTACTTC.

This clonotype was detected ten times or more. This chain links TRBV27 with TRBJ2-1, with 11 bases aligning to TRBD2. The J segment lost 11 bases and the V segment lost 8 bases, leaving 8 bases of the junction unmatched. The V gene's germline CDR1 is MNHEY and CDR2 SMNVEV (reference sequence). The CDR3 length is 13 residues. The CDR3 DNA is TGTGCCAGCCTGGGACTAGCGGAGAACAAGCAGTTCTTC. As protein: CASLGLAENKQFF.

Many counts were recorded for this clonotype. The rearrangement joins TRBV20-1 to TRBJ2-1, with TRBD2 identical over 9 bases. The CDR3 covers 13 residues. Germline V gives CDR1 DFQATT, CDR2 SNEGSKA (reference sequence). After removal of 6 bases from V and 9 bases from J, the junction contained 9 bases not matched to a gene. The CDR3 loop is CSAYSGSFGEQFF. The CDR3 DNA follows: TGCAGTGCATATAGCGGGAGCTTCGGTGAGCAGTTCTTC.